The rows below give T cell receptor beta chains drawn from one sample of a study of T cells in Graves' hyperthyroidism and ophthalmopathy. TCRdb independently ran MiXCR on the multiplex PCR reads; one entry per CDR3 protein. The table shows fewer than 900,000 distinct CDR3 sequences, with roughly a sixth occurring only once. The sequenced sample consisted of blood. All receptors derive from a woman in her forties or fifties with Graves' hyperthyroidism that later progressed to Graves' ophthalmopathy. The CDR3 runs from the conserved cysteine through the conserved F or W. The order of the fields is clone size, D gene, J gene, V gene, CDR3 DNA, CDR3 protein. D genes are given only for firm matches. Clone size is stated in some rows and not others, as once, few, many or a class when expanded.

NA,TRBD1,TRBJ1-5,TRBV12-5,TGTGCTAGTGGTTCCGGGACAGGGGGTGCTCAGCCCCAGCATTTT,CASGSGTGGAQPQHF
NA,TRBD1,TRBJ1-1,TRBV6-1,TGTGCCAGCAGTAACCGGGACAGGGGGACTGAAGCTTTCTTT,CASSNRDRGTEAFF
NA,NA,TRBJ2-4,TRBV19,TGTGCCAGTAGTAAACTCCTCTATGGGACAGCCGGGGGGGACATTCAGTACTTC,CASSKLLYGTAGGDIQYF
NA,TRBD1,TRBJ2-1,TRBV7-6,TGTGCCAGCAGCGTGGGACAGGGAAGCTTTGGCAATGAGCAGTTCTTC,CASSVGQGSFGNEQFF
few,TRBD2,TRBJ2-7,TRBV13,TGTGCCAGCCGGGCTAGCGGGGCGAGCTCCTACGAGCAGTACTTC,CASRASGASSYEQYF
NA,NA,TRBJ1-4,TRBV15,TGTGCCACCAGCAGAGAAGTGGGGTTTGAGGAAGAAAAACTGTTTTTT,CATSREVGFEEEKLFF
few,TRBD1,TRBJ1-2,TRBV7-9,TGTGCCAGCAGCTTGGGACCGGACAGGGTGCTCTATGGCTACACCTTC,CASSLGPDRVLYGYTF
many,NA,TRBJ2-1,TRBV18,TGTGCCAGCTCACCAATCGGGGGAGCCTACAATGAGCAGTTCTTC,CASSPIGGAYNEQFF
many,NA,TRBJ2-1,TRBV11-2,TGTGCCAGCAGCCTAGGGTCCGACCTGTACAATGAGCAGTTCTTC,CASSLGSDLYNEQFF
few,NA,TRBJ2-5,TRBV6-5,TGTGCCAGCAGTTACATCGAAGGAGAGACCCAGTACTTC,CASSYIEGETQYF
NA,TRBD1,TRBJ2-7,TRBV19,TGTGCCAGTATCCGGAAGGACAGGGACGAGCAGTACTTC,CASIRKDRDEQYF
many,TRBD1,TRBJ2-1,TRBV5-1,TGCGCCAGCAGCTTGGGTGGGACGACAGGGAACCATGAGCAGTTCTTC,CASSLGGTTGNHEQFF
NA,NA,TRBJ2-3,TRBV10-2,TGCGCCAGCTACCCAGGGGCAGATACGCAGTATTTT,CASYPGADTQYF
few,NA,TRBJ2-2,TRBV6-5,TGTGCCAGCAGTTACTTTCGAAGCTGGGGAGCGAACACCGGGGAGCTGTTTTTT,CASSYFRSWGANTGELFF
NA,TRBD1,TRBJ2-7,TRBV20-1,TGCAGTGCTTCTGACAGGGACTACGAGCAGTACTTC,CSASDRDYEQYF
few,NA,TRBJ1-2,TRBV7-3,TGTGCCAGCAGCTTATCCCCGACGGATGGCTACACCTTC,CASSLSPTDGYTF
few,TRBD2,TRBJ2-3,TRBV19,TGTGCCAGTAGTCTTACTAGCGGGGGGCCAGCTAGCACAGATACGCAGTATTTT,CASSLTSGGPASTDTQYF
many,NA,TRBJ2-1,TRBV29-1,TGCAGCGTTGAAGATCCGTCGGACGGCTACAATGAGCAGTTCTTC,CSVEDPSDGYNEQFF
NA,NA,TRBJ2-3,TRBV7-2,TGTGCCAGCAGCTTCGGCTCAAGAACAGATACGCAGTATTTT,CASSFGSRTDTQYF
many,TRBD1,TRBJ2-7,TRBV27,TGTGCCAGCAGGCGACAGGGGGCGATGGTCGAGCAGTACTTC,CASRRQGAMVEQYF
many,NA,TRBJ2-1,TRBV7-2,TGTGCCAGCAGCTTAGAGACTAGTCTAAGCTCCTACAATGAGCAGTTCTTC,CASSLETSLSSYNEQFF
few,NA,TRBJ1-5,TRBV2,TGTGCCACCGGTGGGGGAAATCAGCCCCAGCATTTT,CATGGGNQPQHF
NA,NA,TRBJ1-1,TRBV5-1,TGCGCCAGCAGCTTGTGGGGTGGAGATGAAGCTTTCTTT,CASSLWGGDEAFF
few,NA,TRBJ2-3,TRBV4-1,TGCGCCAGCAGCCAAGACCGGAACACAGATACGCAGTATTTT,CASSQDRNTDTQYF
many,TRBD2,TRBJ2-4,TRBV13,TGTGCCAGCAGCAGTTGGGAGGGAGAGAAAAACATTCAGTACTTC,CASSSWEGEKNIQYF
NA,TRBD1,TRBJ2-1,TRBV5-4,TGTGCCAGCAGCAGCTTACAGGGGATGTCCCGCCCGGGGGAGCAGTTCTTC,CASSSLQGMSRPGEQFF
NA,NA,TRBJ2-1,TRBV19,TGTGCCAGTATGGGGGCTGCGGGATTGGGGGGCGAGCAGTTCTTC,CASMGAAGLGGEQFF
few,TRBD2,TRBJ2-3,TRBV6-1,TGTGCCAGCAGTGAAGTACTAGCGGGAAGCTATCCTATCACAGATACGCAGTATTTT,CASSEVLAGSYPITDTQYF
many,NA,TRBJ1-6,TRBV11-2,TGTGCCAGCAGCTTACACGCAGGTAGTGGTTCACCCCTCCACTTT,CASSLHAGSGSPLHF
NA,NA,TRBJ1-4,TRBV12-3/TRBV12-4,TGTGCCAGCAGTGACAGCATCAAAGAGGAAAAACTGTTTTTT,CASSDSIKEEKLFF
few,TRBD1,TRBJ1-2,TRBV7-9,TGTGCCAGCAGCATTCCGGGACAGGGGTTGCGCGAGGGCTACACCTTC,CASSIPGQGLREGYTF
NA,TRBD1,TRBJ2-1,TRBV20-1,TGCAGTGCTAGTTACAGGGGGCCCTACAATGAGCAGTTCTTC,CSASYRGPYNEQFF
many,NA,TRBJ2-1,TRBV3-1,TGTGCCAGCAGCCAAGATAGCGGAATCTACAATGAGCAGTTCTTC,CASSQDSGIYNEQFF
many,TRBD2,TRBJ2-7,TRBV12-3/TRBV12-4,TGTGCCAGCAGTTTAGTGGGGACTAGAATCGGCGAGCAGTACTTC,CASSLVGTRIGEQYF
few,TRBD2,TRBJ2-2,TRBV7-6,TGTGCTAGCAGCTCTCTAGCGGGGAGTGCCGGGGAGCTGTTTTTT,CASSSLAGSAGELFF
many,TRBD2,TRBJ2-3,TRBV20-1,TGCAGTGCTAGCCTAGCGGGGCGCACAGATACGCAGTATTTT,CSASLAGRTDTQYF
NA,NA,TRBJ1-5,TRBV19,TGTGCCAGTAGTATTCACGGGGGTAATCAGCCCCAGCATTTT,CASSIHGGNQPQHF
NA,NA,TRBJ1-3,TRBV9,TGTGCCAGCGGGGTCCACTCTGGAAACACCATATATTTT,CASGVHSGNTIYF
many,NA,TRBJ1-4,TRBV3-1,TGTGCCAGCAGCCAAGACGTATCGGGGGAAGGCGAAAAACTGTTTTTT,CASSQDVSGEGEKLFF
many,NA,TRBJ1-5,TRBV20-1,TGCAGTGCTAGAGCTGGGGAGGTCGGGAATCAGCCCCAGCATTTT,CSARAGEVGNQPQHF
NA,TRBD1,TRBJ1-2,TRBV5-1,TGCGCCAGCAGCTCCGGGACAGGGGGCAACAGCTTCGCTGGCTACACCTTC,CASSSGTGGNSFAGYTF
NA,NA,TRBJ1-2,TRBV12-3/TRBV12-4,TGTGCCAGCAGTTTAGCTTCTGAGGGAAACTATGGCTACACCTTC,CASSLASEGNYGYTF
few,NA,TRBJ2-5,TRBV5-1,TGCGCCAGCCACCCGGGGGTAGAGGAGACCCAGTACTTC,CASHPGVEETQYF
NA,NA,TRBJ2-7,TRBV20-1,TGCAGTGCTAGATTTACCGGGACAAGCAAATACGAGCAGTACTTC,CSARFTGTSKYEQYF
NA,TRBD1,TRBJ2-3,TRBV7-9,TGTGCCAGCAGCCCCTCCTGGGCAGGGGGCTGGAAAGATACGCAGTATTTT,CASSPSWAGGWKDTQYF
NA,TRBD1,TRBJ1-2,TRBV5-5,TGTGCCAGCAGCTTGGCGGCCGGGACAGGGGGTTTTGGGGGCTACACCTTC,CASSLAAGTGGFGGYTF
NA,NA,TRBJ1-5,TRBV15,TGTGCCACCAGCTCCCGGATGGCCGGAAAACGCGTGGGTCAGCCCCGGCATTTT,CATSSRMAGKRVGQPRHF
few,NA,TRBJ2-2,TRBV12-3/TRBV12-4,TGTGCCAGCAGTTTATTCCCCAGCAACACCGGGGAGCTGTTTTTT,CASSLFPSNTGELFF
many,NA,TRBJ2-2,TRBV3-1,TGTGCCAGCAGCCAAGCAGGCGGAAACGGGGAGCTGTTTTTT,CASSQAGGNGELFF
NA,NA,TRBJ1-5,TRBV20-1,TGCAGTGCTAGACGCGCAGAAGATCAGCCCCAGCATTTT,CSARRAEDQPQHF